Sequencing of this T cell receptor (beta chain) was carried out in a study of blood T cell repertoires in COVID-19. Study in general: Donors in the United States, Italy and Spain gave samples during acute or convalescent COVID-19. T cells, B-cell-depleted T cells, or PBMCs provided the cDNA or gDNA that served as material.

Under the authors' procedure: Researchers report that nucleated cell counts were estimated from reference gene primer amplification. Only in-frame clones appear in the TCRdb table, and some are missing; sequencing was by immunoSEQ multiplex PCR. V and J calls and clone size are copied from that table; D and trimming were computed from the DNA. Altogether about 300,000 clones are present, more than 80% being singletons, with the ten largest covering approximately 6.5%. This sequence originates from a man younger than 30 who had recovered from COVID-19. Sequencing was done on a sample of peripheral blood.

The CDR3 sequence: CASSLIVSTDWNSNQPQHF. For the CDR3, the DNA is TGTGCCAGCAGCTTAATCGTTTCGACGGACTGGAATAGCAATCAGCCCCAGCATTTT. This chain uses TRBV5-8 with TRBJ1-5; unclear D gene. With 2 bases removed from V and 0 bases from J, the gap between germline ends came to 21 bases. The CDR3 consists of 19 residues. Looked up from germline, CDR1 is SGHTS and CDR2 is YDEGEE.